Listed below are T cell receptor beta chains from one sample, sequenced in a study of tumor-infiltrating lymphocytes in primary liver carcinoma. TCRdb ran MiXCR on the multiplex PCR reads and lists one entry per CDR3 protein. The sample holds fewer than 85,000 distinct CDR3 sequences, roughly 71% seen once. Specimen: tumor-adjacent normal liver tissue. The receptors here all came from a man aged 35 to 55 with primary liver carcinoma and hepatitis B virus infection. The CDR3 runs from the conserved cysteine through the conserved F or W. A D gene is named only where the DNA matches it firmly. The size of a clone is reported for some rows only, either as once, few or many, or as a class for expanded clones.

TRBV7-7	TRBJ2-3	few	-	TGTGCTAGCAGCTTAGGACAGACCACAGATACGCAGTATTTT	CASSLGQTTDTQYF
TRBV24-1	TRBJ2-1	-	TRBD2	TGTGCCACCAGTCAAAGCGGGAGAGGAAGGAATGAGCAGTTCTTC	CATSQSGRGRNEQFF
TRBV11-2	TRBJ2-3	-	TRBD2	TGTGCCAGCAGCTTAGTGGGACTGGCGACTAGCACAGATATGCAGTATTTT	CASSLVGLATSTDMQYF
TRBV11-2	TRBJ2-7	-	-	TGTGCCAGCAACTTCATGACAGATCCAGACAACGAGCAGTATTTC	CASNFMTDPDNEQYF
TRBV19	TRBJ2-1	-	TRBD1	TGTGCCAGTAGGTTTCGGGACAGGGAGCAGTTCTTC	CASRFRDREQFF
TRBV29-1	TRBJ2-7	-	-	TGCAGCGTCTCAACGGGGAGCTTCTACGAACAGTACTTC	CSVSTGSFYEQYF
TRBV6-1	TRBJ1-2	-	-	TGTACCAGCAGTGAATCGGGGGGTTTGCACTATAGCTACACCTTC	CTSSESGGLHYSYTF
TRBV5-4	TRBJ2-7	few	-	TGTGCCAGCAGCCTAACTTTCGGCGAACAGTGCTTC	CASSLTFGEQCF
TRBV4-1	TRBJ1-1	-	-	TGCGCCAGCAACCAGGGGTCAGGGAATACTGAAGCTTTCTTT	CASNQGSGNTEAFF
TRBV29-1	TRBJ2-3	-	TRBD1	TGCAGCGTTGCGGTAACAGGGGGCACAGAGACGCGGTATTTT	CSVAVTGGTETRYF
TRBV4-3	TRBJ2-7	many	TRBD2	TGCGCCAGCAGCCCCGATCGAGCGGGAGGCTACGAGCAGTACTTC	CASSPDRAGGYEQYF
TRBV11-2	TRBJ2-7	medium-sized	-	TGTGCCAGCAGCTTAGGTACAGCCGCCTACGAGCAGTACTTC	CASSLGTAAYEQYF
TRBV29-1	TRBJ2-5	many	-	TGCAGCGTTCTGACAAGCGGAGAGACCCAGTACTTC	CSVLTSGETQYF
TRBV6-1	TRBJ2-7	-	-	TGTGCCAGCAGTGCCGCTACTAATGTCAGCTACGGTACGGGGCAGTACTTC	CASSAATNVSYGTGQYF
TRBV2	TRBJ2-3	-	-	TGTGCCAGCAGTGAGGACTGGGCAGTCACAGATACGCAGTATTTT	CASSEDWAVTDTQYF
TRBV24-1	TRBJ2-5	once	TRBD2	TGTGCCACCAGTGAAATGACTAGCGAAGAGACCCAGTACTTC	CATSEMTSEETQYF
TRBV6-1	TRBJ2-5	-	TRBD1	TGTGCCAGCGGCGACAGGGGGCATGAGAGCCAGTACTTC	CASGDRGHESQYF
TRBV10-3	TRBJ2-5	-	-	TGTGCCACCTTGGGACTCCCCCAAGAGACCCAGTACTTC	CATLGLPQETQYF
TRBV10-1	TRBJ2-7	-	TRBD2	TGCACCAGCAGCGAGTGGGAGCGGGAGACTATCTACGAGCAGTACTTC	CTSSEWERETIYEQYF
TRBV6-1	TRBJ2-7	few	-	TGTGACAGCAGTGCCGCTACTAGTGTCGACTACGGTACGGGGCAGTACTTC	CDSSAATSVDYGTGQYF
TRBV6-6	TRBJ2-6	-	-	TGTGCCAGCAGCCCCATGGTGTCTGGGGCCAACGTCCAGACTTTC	CASSPMVSGANVQTF
TRBV6-1	TRBJ1-5	-	-	TGTGCCAGTAGAATAGAGGGGATCGGCAATCAGCCCCAGCATTTT	CASRIEGIGNQPQHF
TRBV13	TRBJ1-1	-	-	TGTGCCAGCAGCATAGCGGACGGAAATACTGAAGCTTTCTTT	CASSIADGNTEAFF
TRBV11-2	TRBJ2-7	-	-	TGTGCCAGCAGCTTATATTGCAGACAGGAGGCCTACGAGCAGTACTTC	CASSLYCRQEAYEQYF
TRBV4-1	TRBJ2-2	many	-	TGCGCCAGCAGCCCAGGACAAGGCCCGAACACCGGGGAGCTGTTTTTT	CASSPGQGPNTGELFF
TRBV6-1	TRBJ2-3	once	TRBD2	TGTGTCAGCAGTGAAGAAGCGGGAGAGGGGACAGATACGCAGTATTTT	CVSSEEAGEGTDTQYF
TRBV29-1	TRBJ2-7	few	-	TGCAGCGTTGCCGGGCCCGAACCCTACGAGCAGTACTTC	CSVAGPEPYEQYF
TRBV5-1	TRBJ2-1	-	TRBD2	TGCGCCAGCAGCTTAACTAGCGGGGAGATAGGCAATGAGCAGTTCTTC	CASSLTSGEIGNEQFF
TRBV28	TRBJ2-1	many	-	TGTGCCAGCAGCCGTTCCGGATCGTCGGTGGAGTTCTTC	CASSRSGSSVEFF
TRBV11-2	TRBJ2-1	-	TRBD2	TGTGCCAGCAGTCCTCTAGCGGGAGAGTGGGGTGAGCAGTTATTC	CASSPLAGEWGEQLF
TRBV28	TRBJ2-7	-	TRBD2	TGTGCCAGCAGTAATCAAGCGGGAGACTACGAACAGTACTTC	CASSNQAGDYEQYF
TRBV28	TRBJ2-7	-	TRBD2	TGTGCCAGCAACCGGGGACTAGCTTTCCACTCCTACGAGCAGTACTTC	CASNRGLAFHSYEQYF
TRBV29-1	TRBJ2-1	-	TRBD2	TGCAGCATTGGACTAGCGGGAGGGTTCTATAATGAGCAGATCTTC	CSIGLAGGFYNEQIF
TRBV6-2/TRBV6-3	TRBJ2-7	-	-	TGTGCCAGCAGCCCCGACTGGGTCTACGAGCAGTACTTC	CASSPDWVYEQYF
TRBV28	TRBJ1-2	-	-	TGTGCCAGCTTTGAGTCCGGGACAAACGGCTGTACCTTC	CASFESGTNGCTF
TRBV6-5	TRBJ1-2	-	-	TGTGCCAGCAGCACGCTAGTGGGTTCCAACTATGACTACGCCTTC	CASSTLVGSNYDYAF
TRBV4-1	TRBJ1-2	many	-	TGCGCCAGCAGCCAAGAGGGGGCGCAACGATCGTGGCCCCTTAACTATGGCTACACCTTC	CASSQEGAQRSWPLNYGYTF
TRBV6-2/TRBV6-3	TRBJ2-6	-	-	TGTGCCAGCACCTCCGGAGGGAGTTTACCTGGGGCCAACGTCCTGACTTTC	CASTSGGSLPGANVLTF
TRBV7-6	TRBJ2-1	-	TRBD2	TGTGCCACGGCAGAACTAGCGGGGGGATCCTACAATGAGCAATTCTTC	CATAELAGGSYNEQFF
TRBV6-6	TRBJ1-1	many	-	TGTGCCAGCAGTTACTCGTCCACGGGCGGGGCTTTCTTT	CASSYSSTGGAFF
TRBV6-5	TRBJ2-3	once	TRBD1	TGTGCCAGCATGACAGGGGACGGAGGAGATATGCAGTATTTT	CASMTGDGGDMQYF